The 12 T cell receptor beta chains presented below share a single source sample, sequenced in a study of OX40 agonist ivuxolimab in advanced cancers. Some clones are missing from TCRdb's copy, which holds only in-frame ones; the method was immunoSEQ multiplex PCR. Among tens of thousands of clones listed, 85% to 95% were seen once. Sequenced here: CD4+ or CD8+ T cells sorted from blood, sampled in a trial of the OX40 agonist ivuxolimab. All receptors derive from an adult with an advanced solid tumor such as melanoma, head and neck, liver or kidney cancer.

The chain carries TRBV10-3 and TRBJ2-3; TRBD2 aligns across 9 bases. CDR1 is ENHRY and CDR2 is SYGVKD in the germline V gene. The CDR3 has 16 residues. V was clipped by 10 bases and J by 3 bases; unmatched bases: 14. The DNA for the CDR3 is TGTGCCACAATTGGGACTAGCAGCAGTCCTACAGATACGCAGTATTTT. This translates into CATIGTSSSPTDTQYF.

The chain recombines TRBV28 with TRBJ1-4; D ambiguous. Germline values: CDR1 MDHEN, CDR2 SYDVKM. This CDR3 is 14 amino acids long. V gave up 3 bases and J gave up 8 bases, with 13 bases separating them. This CDR3 is CASSLLRTGEKLFF. DNA of the CDR3: TGTGCCAGCAGTTTGCTGAGGACGGGGGAAAAACTGTTTTTT.

The V call is TRBV9, the J call TRBJ2-5, with TRBD2 identical over 9 bases. There are 16 residues in the CDR3. The junction had 8 bases not matched to a gene; V was cut back by 3 bases and J by 2 bases. Germline loops: CDR1 SGDLS, CDR2 YYNGEE. The CDR3 nucleotides are TGTGCCAGCAGCGGGAGCGCTAGCGGGATACAAGAGACCCAGTACTTC. Its protein is CASSGSASGIQETQYF.

The V gene is TRBV7-8, the J gene TRBJ2-1; D possibly corresponds to TRBD2 (6 bases). Trimming cost V 5 bases and J 6 bases, with 14 bases left between them. This CDR3 is 14 amino acids long. The germline gives CDR1 SGHVS, CDR2 FQNEAQ. In nucleotides, the CDR3 is TGTGCCAGCAGCCCGGTTGGGGGAGGCAATGAGCAGTTCTTC. The encoded protein is CASSPVGGGNEQFF.

This clone was observed a single time. The J gene is TRBJ2-7, the V gene TRBV5-5; 9 bases match TRBD1. CDR3 size: 15 residues. With V trimmed by 0 bases and J by 4 bases, 5 bases remained unmatched. Germline-derived CDR1 and CDR2 are SGHKS and YYEKEE (reference sequence). The DNA for the CDR3 is TGTGCCAGCAGCTTGGAAGGGACAGGGCGGTACGAGCAGTACTTC. It specifies CASSLEGTGRYEQYF.

The J gene is TRBJ2-2, the V gene TRBV11-2; 10 positions match TRBD1. Germline V gene data show CDR1 as SGHAT and CDR2 as FQNNGV. This CDR3 is 16 amino acids long. V trimming: 4 bases; J trimming: 4 bases; junction bases outside the gene matches: 6. CDR3 sequence reads: CASSSRDRGITGELFF. The CDR3 region has the DNA TGTGCCAGCAGCTCCCGGGACAGGGGTATCACCGGGGAGCTGTTTTTT.

In this sample, this clone turned up once. This rearrangement joins TRBV15 to TRBJ2-2; no firm D call. This CDR3 has 16 amino acids. The germline CDR1 and CDR2 sequences are LNHNV and YYDKDF (reference sequence). Deletions cut 0 bases from V and 7 bases from J, with 15 bases between. CDR3 amino acids: CATSRERVVGLGELFF. The CDR3 bases are TGTGCCACCAGCAGAGAAAGGGTAGTGGGTCTCGGGGAGCTGTTTTTT.

The chain has TRBV27 and TRBJ2-1; the D is unclear. CDR1 is MNHEY, CDR2 SMNVEV, per germline (reference sequence). The germline V and J ends were trimmed by 4 bases and 6 bases, with 13 bases remaining between them. The CDR3 contains 14 residues. The CDR3 bases are TGTGCCAGCAGTTCCCCACCATTAGCCAATGAGCAGTTCTTC. As protein: CASSSPPLANEQFF.

The chain joins TRBV7-3 to TRBJ2-1; the D gene is possibly TRBD1 (6 bases). CDR3 length equals 16 residues. Germline V CDR1 and CDR2: SGHTA, FQGTGA. The ends were cut back, 2 bases at V and 2 bases at J, with 13 bases in the middle. In nucleotides, the CDR3 is TGTGCCAGCAGCTTATACCCAGGGGTCGCCTACAATGAGCAGTTCTTC. Translating gives CASSLYPGVAYNEQFF.

The chain is built from TRBV10-3 and TRBJ1-1, with D possibly TRBD1 on 6 matching bases. CDR1 is ENHRY, CDR2 SYGVKD, per germline. CDR3 length: 16 residues. V was shortened by 4 bases and J by 2 bases, with 17 bases between the two germline ends. CDR3 in DNA: TGTGCCATCAGTGTATCCAGTACAGGGATCAACACTGAAGCTTTCTTT. Protein: CAISVSSTGINTEAFF.

This sequence joins TRBV29-1 and TRBJ2-3; 12 positions agree with TRBD2. The CDR3 extends over 14 amino acids. The junction had 1 base not matched to a gene; V was cut back by 4 bases and J by 2 bases. Per the germline V gene, CDR1 is SQVTM and CDR2 is ANQGSEA. The CDR3 DNA sequence: TGCAGCGTTGGGACTAGCGGGACCACAGATACGCAGTATTTT. This codes for CSVGTSGTTDTQYF.

This clone was recorded once. The rearrangement uses TRBV27 and TRBJ2-1, with unresolved D. This CDR3 is built from 14 residues. Germline CDR1 reads MNHEY; CDR2 reads SMNVEV (reference sequence). Trimming cost V 6 bases and J 1 base, with 10 bases left between them. In nucleotides, the CDR3 is TGTGCCAGCAGCCCCGGCGCGTCCTACAATGAGCAGTTCTTC. Protein: CASSPGASYNEQFF.